The clone carrying this T cell receptor beta chain has just a few counts. Its specificity is not known. This CDR3 is also generated by other DNA sequences in the sample. The treatment: roughly 20 received Ad26.COV2.S at low or high dose, single or two shots; roughly 5 received placebo; per-sample allocation not given. The samples date from day 63 after the first vaccine or placebo injection. At a Boston site, the person donating was an adult of 18-55 years. V dropped 3 bases and J dropped 4 bases, with 10 bases sitting between them. The CDR3 runs 13 residues. Clones were read by immunoSEQ multiplex PCR, and TCRdb kept only the in-frame ones, dropping some. The repertoire holds roughly 320,000 clones, about 82% seen once, with about 2.1% in the top ten. The sample belongs to a study of Ad26.COV2.S vaccination and SARS-CoV-2 variants. Across the study: Donor was in the COV1001 Ad26.COV2.S trial arm.

Study-wide results and limits: Vaccine and placebo groups showed comparable non-spike TCR breadth.

The sequence came from a person between 18 and 65 years old who received the Ad26.COV2.S COVID-19 vaccine or a placebo. This chain joins TRBV12-3 or TRBV12-4 and TRBJ2-7, with D perhaps matching TRBD2 (6 bases). This material consisted of peripheral blood, taken in a trial of Ad26.COV2.S vaccine versus placebo. CDR3 in amino acids: CASSFRAGYEQYF. For the CDR3, the DNA is TGTGCCAGCAGTTTTAGGGCGGGGTACGAGCAGTACTTC.